This T cell receptor beta chain was sequenced for a study of a mutant IDH1 vaccine in newly diagnosed glioma. Study overall: Vaccines were first given 4-6 weeks after radiotherapy alone, or with temozolomide cycles. Visits designated V12 and V13 were conducted at weeks 35 and 47, respectively.

Turning to this clone: Its antigen is unknown.

Documented time point: week 35, safety follow-up. Topical imiquimod was applied with each vaccine dose, which held 300 ug of mutant IDH1 20-mer peptide. Data came from immunoSEQ multiplex PCR; TCRdb stores just in-frame clones and leaves some out. The sample lists tens of thousands of clones; about 70% were seen once. The length of the CDR3 is 14 residues. Trimming left V 2 bases short and J 5 bases short, with 12 bases between. Per the germline V gene, CDR1 is MNHEY and CDR2 is SMNVEV (reference sequence). Broader study findings: Overall, 90% to 95% of patients had vaccine-induced immune responses.

This sample comprised PBMCs, obtained from a glioma patient whose treatment included an IDH1 peptide vaccine. The genes are TRBV27 and TRBJ1-1; D might be TRBD1 (6 bases). This receptor was identified in a man over 45 with glioma. The CDR3 spells CASSLAYRATEAFF. Here the CDR3 DNA reads TGTGCCAGCAGTTTAGCCTACAGGGCAACTGAAGCTTTCTTT.